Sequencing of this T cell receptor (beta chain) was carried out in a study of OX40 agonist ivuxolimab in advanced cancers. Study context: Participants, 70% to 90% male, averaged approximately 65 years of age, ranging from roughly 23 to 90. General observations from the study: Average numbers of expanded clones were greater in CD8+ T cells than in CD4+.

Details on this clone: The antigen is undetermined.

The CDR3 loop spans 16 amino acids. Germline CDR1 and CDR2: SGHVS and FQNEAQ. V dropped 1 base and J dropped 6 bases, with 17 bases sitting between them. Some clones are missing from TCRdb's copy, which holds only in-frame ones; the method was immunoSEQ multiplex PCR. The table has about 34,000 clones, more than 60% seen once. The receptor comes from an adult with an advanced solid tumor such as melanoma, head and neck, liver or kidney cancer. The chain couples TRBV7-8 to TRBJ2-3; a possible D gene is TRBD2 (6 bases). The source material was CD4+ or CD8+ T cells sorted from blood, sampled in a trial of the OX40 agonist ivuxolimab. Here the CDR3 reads CASSLGGLGIGDTQYF. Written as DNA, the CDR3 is TGTGCCAGCAGCTTAGGGGGACTGGGAATCGGTGATACGCAGTATTTT.